These 17 T cell receptor beta chains originate from one sample sequenced in a study of graft-versus-host responses after intestinal transplantation. Assay used: immunoSEQ multiplex PCR; TCRdb lists only in-frame clones, some missing. The table has about 23,000 clones, over 90% seen once. Sequencing was performed on PBMCs, taken around 38 days after intestinal transplant. The source of these receptors is a human patient who received an intestinal transplant, so some T cells may come from the graft donor.

This rearrangement joins TRBV6-4 to TRBJ2-2; TRBD2 matches 9 bases. This CDR3 is built from 15 residues. Trimming at V came to 0 bases and at J to 4 bases, leaving 0 bases not matched to a gene. CDR1 and CDR2 (germline): MRHNA, SNTAGT. The CDR3 spells CASSDSSGSTGELFF. The CDR3 nucleotides are TGTGCCAGCAGTGACTCTAGCGGGAGCACCGGGGAGCTGTTTTTT.

The V gene is TRBV27, the J gene TRBJ2-7, with 8 bases that match TRBD1. Per the germline V gene, CDR1 is MNHEY and CDR2 is SMNVEV (reference sequence). This CDR3 has 18 amino acids. J gave up 3 bases and V 2 bases, and 15 bases lay outside the gene matches. The CDR3 protein is CASSLRRGPLSYYYEQYF. The CDR3 coding sequence is TGTGCCAGCAGTTTACGCAGGGGGCCACTATCCTACTACTACGAGCAGTACTTC.

V is TRBV7-9 and J is TRBJ2-7; 12 bases are shared with TRBD2. The CDR3 extends over 18 amino acids. Per germline, CDR1 SEHNR and CDR2 FQNEAQ (reference sequence). The junction had 16 bases not matched to a gene; V was cut back by 3 bases and J by 7 bases. The CDR3 nucleotides read TGTGCCAGCAGCTTTAGGACTAGCGGGACCCTGCCACGTTGGGAGCAGTACTTC. Translation gives CASSFRTSGTLPRWEQYF.

The J gene is TRBJ1-1, the V gene TRBV6-1; the D is unclear. The germline V and J ends were trimmed by 5 bases and 3 bases, with 10 bases remaining between them. Germline CDR1 reads MNHNS; CDR2 reads SASEGT. There are 13 residues in the CDR3. As DNA, the CDR3 is TGTGCCAGCAGTCTCCAGCAGCACACTGAAGCTTTCTTT. It encodes CASSLQQHTEAFF.

This chain links TRBV9 with TRBJ2-7, with D perhaps matching TRBD2 (6 bases). V lost 0 bases to trimming and J lost 7 bases, with 11 bases between them. This CDR3 has 13 amino acids. Germline loops: CDR1 SGDLS, CDR2 YYNGEE. The CDR3 DNA follows: TGTGCCAGCAGCGTAGGCGTGGCGGGGGAGCAGTACTTC. It translates to CASSVGVAGEQYF.

The rearrangement uses TRBV4-1 and TRBJ2-5, with no clear D. The DNA end favors TRBJ2-7, so the J call may be wrong. The length of the CDR3 is 16 residues. Looked up from germline, CDR1 is MGHRA and CDR2 is YSYEKL. CDR3 bases: TGCGCCAGCAGCCAAGTGGCAGGCAGGAGCTCCTACGAGCAGTACTTC. Translation: CASSQVAGRSSYEQYF.

The chain has TRBV27 and TRBJ2-3; 7 positions match TRBD2. Trimming removed 3 bases from V and 3 bases from J; junction bases left unmatched: 6. Germline values: CDR1 MNHEY, CDR2 SMNVEV (reference sequence). CDR3 size: 15 residues. The CDR3 DNA follows: TGTGCCAGCAGTTTTCTGCGGGAGTGGACAGATACGCAGTATTTT. Protein: CASSFLREWTDTQYF.

The chain is built from TRBV10-3 and TRBJ1-2, with TRBD1 matching over 9 bases. V shed 6 bases, J shed 5 bases, and the junction held 16 bases outside the gene matches. From germline, CDR1 is ENHRY and CDR2 SYGVKD. CDR3 length: 17 amino acids. This chain's CDR3 is CAISRIQGARDDYGYTF. The CDR3 DNA is TGTGCCATCAGCAGAATACAGGGGGCGCGAGATGATTATGGCTACACCTTC.

The chain is built from TRBV27 and TRBJ2-1, with 10 nucleotides matching TRBD1. CDR1 MNHEY and CDR2 SMNVEV come from the germline V gene (reference sequence). The CDR3 totals 15 residues. V dropped 3 bases and J dropped 8; count of bases not matched to a gene: 7. The DNA for the CDR3 is TGTGCCAGCAGTTTGACAGGGGGCCCTGAGGATGAGCAGTTCTTC. Translating gives CASSLTGGPEDEQFF.

This chain connects TRBV11-2 to TRBJ1-1; D uncertain. The CDR3 runs to 13 residues. V was pared by 10 bases and J by 4 bases, with 16 bases between. CDR1 SGHAT and CDR2 FQNNGV come from the germline V gene. This CDR3 is CATISESLTEAFF. The CDR3 nucleotides are TGTGCCACCATCTCGGAGAGCCTCACTGAAGCTTTCTTT. The entire variable domain, with the rest obtained from reference TRBV11-2 and TRBJ1-1, is as follows: EAGVAQSPRYKIIEKRQSVAFWCNPISGHATLYWYQQILGQGPKLLIQFQNNGVVDDSQLPKDRFSAERLKGVDSTLKIQPAKLEDSAVYLCATISESLTEAFFGQGTRLTVV.

The V and J genes are TRBV2 and TRBJ2-5; D remains unclear. Trimming left V 4 bases short and J 2 bases short, with 8 bases between. The CDR3 has 13 residues. Germline loops: CDR1 SNHLY, CDR2 FYNNEI. The CDR3 sequence is CASSGSSQETQYF. CDR3 sequence (DNA): TGTGCCAGCAGTGGATCATCGCAAGAGACCCAGTACTTC.

This chain links TRBV11-2 with TRBJ1-1; D is undetermined. Trimming shortened V by 5 bases and J by 11 bases, and 9 bases separated the two germline ends. The CDR3 sequence is 10 residues long. The germline CDR1 and CDR2 sequences are SGHAT and FQNNGV. As DNA, the CDR3 is TGTGCCAGCAGCCCAGCATTCGCTTTCTTT. Its translation is CASSPAFAFF.

This CDR3 is CASSEAPWGAGGSGELFF. The CDR3 DNA follows: TGTGCCAGCAGTGAAGCACCTTGGGGGGCAGGGGGCTCCGGGGAGCTGTTTTTT. This chain connects TRBV2 to TRBJ2-2; 8 nucleotides align to TRBD1. CDR1 SNHLY and CDR2 FYNNEI come from the germline V gene. After removal of 0 bases from V and 6 bases from J, the junction contained 12 bases not matched to a gene. This CDR3 comprises 18 residues. Filled out from reference TRBV2 and TRBJ2-2, the complete variable domain reads EPEVTQTPSHQVTQMGQEVILRCVPISNHLYFYWYRQILGQKVEFLVSFYNNEISEKSEIFDDQFSVERPDGSNFTLKIRSTKLEDSAMYFCASSEAPWGAGGSGELFFGEGSRLTVL.

The chain recombines TRBV19 with TRBJ2-1; no clear D gene. The V end lost 7 bases, the J end lost 0 bases, and 13 bases lay between the germline ends. The germline V gene encodes CDR1 LNHDA and CDR2 SQIVND (reference sequence). The CDR3 is 15 amino acids. The CDR3 DNA reads as TGTGCCAGTAAAGATGCGCCCAGCTCCTACAATGAGCAGTTCTTC. Protein: CASKDAPSSYNEQFF.

The chain links TRBV9 to TRBJ2-5; perhaps TRBD2 as D (6 bases). The germline V gene has CDR1 SGDLS and CDR2 YYNGEE. The CDR3 runs to 13 residues. Trimming stripped 2 bases from V and 4 bases from J, with 9 bases between. The CDR3 here is CASSVSGVETQYF. As DNA, the CDR3 is TGTGCCAGCAGCGTTAGCGGTGTAGAGACCCAGTACTTC.

CDR3 region: CASSPGFRETQYF. CDR3 coding DNA: TGTGCCAGCTCACCAGGGTTCAGGGAGACCCAGTACTTC. V is TRBV18 and J is TRBJ2-5; the D is unclear. The CDR3 loop spans 13 amino acids. The V gene lost 2 bases and the J gene lost 5 bases, with 9 bases spanning the gap. The V gene's germline CDR1 is KGHSH and CDR2 LQKENI.

The J gene is TRBJ2-5, the V gene TRBV5-1; D is ambiguous. The germline V gene encodes CDR1 SGHRS and CDR2 YFSETQ. The CDR3 sequence is 17 residues long. V lost 2 bases and J 4 bases, leaving 21 bases between the germline ends. CDR3 amino acids: CASSFAQVRTLRETQYF. DNA of the CDR3: TGCGCCAGCAGCTTTGCCCAGGTGCGGACCTTAAGAGAGACCCAGTACTTC.